Each of the 13 T cell receptor beta chains below was sequenced from the same sample in a study of cytomegalovirus exposure and HLA in healthy donors. Use of 60 Vbeta and 13 Jbeta primers characterized the PCR. Profiled with immunoSEQ multiplex PCR; TCRdb holds only in-frame clones, not every one. Among about 160,000 clones listed, approximately 83% were seen once. The sequencing input was PBMCs. These TCRs come from a woman younger than 35 in good health and CMV-seronegative.

This chain connects TRBV9 to TRBJ2-3, with TRBD2 matching over 8 bases. The length of the CDR3 is 17 residues. Germline V gives CDR1 SGDLS, CDR2 YYNGEE. V shed 4 bases and J 0 bases; nucleotides not matched to a gene: 10. In DNA form, the CDR3 reads TGTGCCAGCAGCCCACGCTTCGGGGGGGCCAGCACAGATACGCAGTATTTT. Encoded protein: CASSPRFGGASTDTQYF.

This chain uses TRBV12-5 with TRBJ2-4; D not resolved. The V end was cut by 4 bases, the J end by 0 bases, with 13 bases between. CDR1 is LGHNT, CDR2 FRNRAP, per germline. This CDR3 has 16 residues. The CDR3 protein is CASGSYRALAKNIQYF. CDR3 bases: TGTGCTAGTGGTTCCTACAGAGCCCTAGCCAAAAACATTCAGTACTTC.

The chain joins TRBV19 to TRBJ1-2, with D uncertain. The CDR3 has 14 residues. CDR1 and CDR2 from the germline V gene are LNHDA and SQIVND (reference sequence). V was pared by 3 bases and J by 0 bases, with 8 bases between. The CDR3 spells CASSIRQTNYGYTF. Written as DNA, the CDR3 is TGTGCCAGTAGTATCAGGCAGACTAACTATGGCTACACCTTC. Looking up the rest from reference TRBV19 and TRBJ1-2 gives the full variable domain: DGGITQSPKYLFRKEGQNVTLSCEQNLNHDAMYWYRQDPGQGLRLIYYSQIVNDFQKGDIAEGYSVSREKKESFPLTVTSAQKNPTAFYLCASSIRQTNYGYTFGSGTRLTVV.

The rearrangement joins TRBV5-1 to TRBJ1-4, with D tentatively TRBD1 (5 bases). Germline lookup yields CDR1 SGHRS and CDR2 YFSETQ. The CDR3 spans 15 residues. Trimming took off 0 bases at V and 7 bases at J, with 13 bases between the two ends. CDR3 sequence reads: CASSLVGQGGEKLFF. The DNA for the CDR3 is TGCGCCAGCAGCTTGGTTGGCCAGGGAGGTGAAAAACTGTTTTTT.

The gene calls are TRBV6-1 and TRBJ1-2, with D uncertain. V was pared by 3 bases and J by 1 base, with 12 bases between. This CDR3 region has 15 residues. Germline V lookup: CDR1 MNHNS, CDR2 SASEGT. The DNA of the CDR3 is TGTGCCAGCAGTGAGATAGGCGCGGGTAACTATGGCTACACCTTC. This gives the protein CASSEIGAGNYGYTF.

The chain combines TRBV18 with TRBJ1-4, with a weak D call TRBD1 (5 bases). Germline values: CDR1 KGHSH, CDR2 LQKENI. Trimming removed 6 bases at V and 0 bases at J, with 8 bases between. The CDR3 has 14 residues. This chain's CDR3 is CASSPRATNEKLFF. The DNA of the CDR3 is TGTGCCAGCTCCCCCAGGGCAACTAATGAAAAACTGTTTTTT. The full variable domain, rest sourced from reference TRBV18 and TRBJ1-4, is NAGVMQNPRHLVRRRGQEARLRCSPMKGHSHVYWYRQLPEEGLKFMVYLQKENIIDESGMPKERFSAEFPKEGPSILRIQQVVRGDSAAYFCASSPRATNEKLFFGSGTQLSVL.

This sequence joins TRBV2 and TRBJ1-5; maybe TRBD1 (5 bases). The CDR3 loop spans 15 amino acids. The V gene's germline CDR1 is SNHLY and CDR2 FYNNEI. V lost 6 bases and J 3 bases, leaving 15 bases between the germline ends. The CDR3 DNA reads TGTGCCAGCAGGGTTGGGGCCACCCCCAATCAGCCCCAGCATTTT. Encoded protein: CASRVGATPNQPQHF. The whole variable domain, filled in from reference TRBV2 and TRBJ1-5, reads EPEVTQTPSHQVTQMGQEVILRCVPISNHLYFYWYRQILGQKVEFLVSFYNNEISEKSEIFDDQFSVERPDGSNFTLKIRSTKLEDSAMYFCASRVGATPNQPQHFGDGTRLSIL.

The genes are TRBV14 and TRBJ1-6; D unclear. The germline V and J ends were trimmed by 1 base and 11 bases, with 9 bases remaining between them. The CDR3 length is 13 residues. Looked up from germline, CDR1 is SGHDN and CDR2 is FVKESK. The DNA of the CDR3 is TGTGCCAGCAGCCAAGCTTCGTTAACACCCCTCCACTTT. Its protein is CASSQASLTPLHF.

The CDR3 DNA sequence: TGCGCCAGCAGCTTGCGCCGGCAGGGACTACAAGAGACCCAGTACTTC. This encodes CASSLRRQGLQETQYF. The rearrangement joins TRBV5-1 to TRBJ2-5, with 7 bases fitting TRBD2. The trim removed 1 base at V and 2 bases at J, leaving 8 bases unmatched. This CDR3 region has 16 residues. The germline V gene has CDR1 SGHRS and CDR2 YFSETQ.

The genes are TRBV2 and TRBJ1-4; D is possibly TRBD1 (6 bases). This CDR3 comprises 13 residues. Germline V gives CDR1 SNHLY, CDR2 FYNNEI. V gave up 6 bases and J gave up 6 bases, with 11 bases separating them. The CDR3 sequence: CASRSQGHEKLFF. CDR3 nucleotide sequence: TGTGCCAGCAGATCTCAGGGGCATGAAAAACTGTTTTTT.

This clone counts as medium-sized (0.01 to 0.1%). The chain recombines TRBV29-1 with TRBJ1-5; the match to TRBD1 covers 7 bases. This CDR3 contains 15 residues. The V gene's germline CDR1 is SQVTM and CDR2 ANQGSEA. The V and J ends lost 3 bases and 4 bases, in that order; junction bases with no gene match: 9. The CDR3 DNA is TGCAGCGTTGATTGCCGGGACAGCGAGAATCAGCCCCAGCATTTT. Amino acid sequence: CSVDCRDSENQPQHF.

The gene calls are TRBV14 and TRBJ2-3; D may be TRBD1 (6 bases). Germline CDR1 reads SGHDN; CDR2 reads FVKESK. With 0 bases removed from V and 1 base from J, the gap between germline ends came to 11 bases. The length of the CDR3 is 16 residues. CDR3 sequence reads: CASSQEGAARTDTQYF. CDR3 nucleotides: TGTGCCAGCAGCCAAGAGGGGGCGGCCCGCACAGATACGCAGTATTTT.

This rearrangement joins TRBV6-1 to TRBJ1-2; D gene ambiguous. With 10 bases removed from V and 2 bases from J, the gap between germline ends came to 5 bases. The germline gives CDR1 MNHNS, CDR2 SASEGT. This CDR3 contains 10 residues. As DNA, the CDR3 is TGTGCCACCGTAAACTATGGCTACACCTTC. Protein: CATVNYGYTF.